A selection of T cell receptor beta chains follows, all from one sample in a study of control samples from healthy donors and cancer patients. Measured with immunoSEQ multiplex PCR; TCRdb has only the in-frame clones, and not every one. This sample has more than 95,000 clones, with 80% to 95% found just once. Material: PBMCs. Source of these receptors: a man older than 75 with head and neck cancer. The CDR3 runs from the conserved cysteine through the conserved F or W. The D gene is left open where the match is weak. For some rows the clone size is stated as once, few or many, or as a class when expanded; others skip it.

v_call	clone_size	j_call	d_call	cdr3_aa	cdr3_nt
TRBV2	-	TRBJ1-5	-	CASSEAKGSHNQPQHF	TGTGCCAGCAGTGAAGCGAAAGGTTCTCACAATCAGCCCCAGCATTTT
TRBV29-1	-	TRBJ1-1	-	CSAAADSTYTEAFF	TGCAGCGCCGCGGCGGACAGTACATACACTGAAGCTTTCTTT
TRBV5-6	-	TRBJ2-3	-	CASSPVGPDTQYF	TGTGCCAGCAGCCCCGTCGGCCCAGATACGCAGTATTTT
TRBV7-6	-	TRBJ2-6	-	CASSYQSSGANVLTF	TGTGCCAGCAGCTATCAAAGCTCTGGGGCCAACGTCCTGACTTTC
TRBV7-9	-	TRBJ1-1	-	CASSQGLGAFF	TGTGCCAGCAGTCAGGGGTTGGGCGCTTTCTTT
TRBV6-5	-	TRBJ2-7	-	CASSYSDGYEQYF	TGTGCCAGCAGTTACTCGGACGGCTACGAGCAGTACTTC
TRBV28	-	TRBJ1-4	TRBD1	CASSSGGAESWEKLFF	TGTGCCAGCAGTTCAGGGGGCGCGGAGTCCTGGGAAAAACTGTTTTTT
TRBV6-5	-	TRBJ1-6	-	CASSDRRSNSPLHF	TGTGCCAGCAGCGACCGGCGGTCGAATTCACCCCTCCACTTT
TRBV11-2	-	TRBJ2-5	TRBD2	CASRTSGRAETQYF	TGTGCCAGCAGGACTAGCGGGAGGGCAGAGACCCAGTACTTC
TRBV18	-	TRBJ1-2	-	CASSPLSRERGYTF	TGTGCCAGCTCACCATTAAGCCGGGAGAGGGGCTACACCTTC
TRBV3-1/TRBV3-2	-	TRBJ2-3	-	CASSQDWTAGGTQYF	TGTGCCAGCAGCCAAGATTGGACAGCAGGTGGTACGCAGTATTTT
TRBV7-9	-	TRBJ1-1	TRBD1	CASSYGDRENTEAFF	TGTGCCAGCAGCTATGGGGACAGGGAGAACACTGAAGCTTTCTTT
TRBV30	-	TRBJ2-7	-	CAWNLNGGEQYF	TGTGCCTGGAACCTAAATGGGGGCGAGCAGTACTTC
TRBV4-1	-	TRBJ1-1	-	CASSQDSASADTEAFF	TGCGCCAGCAGCCAAGATTCGGCGTCCGCGGACACTGAAGCTTTCTTT
TRBV19	-	TRBJ1-2	TRBD1	CASSPRTGHPSYTF	TGTGCCAGTAGTCCGCGGACAGGGCATCCAAGCTACACCTTC
TRBV5-1	-	TRBJ1-1	-	CASSDPGGNTEAFF	TGCGCCAGCAGCGACCCGGGAGGTAACACTGAAGCTTTCTTT
TRBV15	-	TRBJ2-1	TRBD2	CATSRSGGGWNEQFF	TGTGCCACCAGCAGATCCGGCGGGGGATGGAATGAGCAGTTCTTC
TRBV7-9	-	TRBJ2-7	-	CASSFGPYEQYF	TGTGCCAGCAGCTTCGGGCCCTACGAGCAGTACTTC
TRBV6-5	-	TRBJ1-1	-	CASTRGMNTEAFF	TGTGCCAGCACCAGGGGTATGAACACTGAAGCTTTCTTT
TRBV3-1/TRBV3-2	once	TRBJ2-2	-	CASSQGVGVNTGELFF	TGTGCCAGCAGCCAAGGGGTGGGAGTAAACACCGGGGAGCTGTTTTTT
TRBV11-2	-	TRBJ2-7	TRBD1	CASRDPGTGNSYYEQYF	TGTGCCAGCAGGGATCCCGGGACAGGAAATTCTTACTACGAGCAGTACTTC
TRBV4-2	-	TRBJ1-3	TRBD1	CASSHDIDRVDGNTIYF	TGTGCCAGCAGCCATGATATAGACAGGGTAGATGGAAACACCATATATTTT
TRBV4-1	-	TRBJ1-5	-	CASSQPNLDNQPQHF	TGCGCCAGCAGCCAACCAAATCTGGACAATCAGCCCCAGCATTTT
TRBV4-1	-	TRBJ2-3	-	CASSRRVDTDTQYF	TGCGCCAGCAGCCGTCGGGTCGACACAGATACGCAGTATTTT
TRBV30	-	TRBJ1-4	-	CAWSLGGTTNEKLFF	TGTGCCTGGAGTCTGGGGGGGACAACTAATGAAAAACTGTTTTTT
TRBV5-1	-	TRBJ2-5	-	CASSLDFQETQYF	TGCGCCAGCAGCTTGGACTTTCAAGAGACCCAGTACTTC
TRBV10-1	-	TRBJ2-7	TRBD1	CASSPEGDRAYEQYF	TGCGCCAGCAGTCCTGAAGGGGACAGGGCCTACGAGCAGTACTTC
TRBV11-2	few	TRBJ2-7	TRBD1	CASSWRQGNGEQYF	TGTGCCAGCAGCTGGCGACAGGGGAACGGCGAGCAGTACTTC